These T cell receptor beta chains were read from a single sample in a study of cytomegalovirus exposure and HLA in healthy donors. Some clones are missing from TCRdb's copy, which holds only in-frame ones; the method was immunoSEQ multiplex PCR. Of approximately 140,000 clones in the sample, around 80% are singletons; the top ten hold nearly 7%. Sequencing input: PBMCs. These TCRs come from a middle-aged man in good health and CMV-seropositive. The CDR3 runs from the conserved cysteine through the conserved F or W.

v_call cdr3_aa
TRBV13 CASSLLRDTAKNTIYF
TRBV13 CASSIRQGGGNQPQHF
TRBV5-1 CASSFRTAPDGYTF
TRBV4-3 CASSQRQGPYEQYF
TRBV11-3 CASSLVSWVGSGKYNEQFF
TRBV9 CASSSSRTSGSNEQFF
TRBV7-9 CASSFVAGIGANVLTF
TRBV7-2 CASSSDSFNYGYTF
TRBV28 CASSLPGYGYTF
TRBV6-5 CASSIGTGLDEQYF
TRBV6-6 CASSQTSGGGYNEQFF
TRBV16 CASSPLNRGGGNTIYF
TRBV6-5 CASRVTSLPYNEQFF
TRBV9 CASSVTTGTGPYNEQFF
TRBV7-8 CASSLTQGGMETQYF
TRBV18 CASSPLSGTGVHEQYF
TRBV19 CASSIQGGETQYF
TRBV7-2 CASSLGGMQETQYF
TRBV7-2 CASSVAGVGEQYF
TRBV5-1 CASSSRTSVDTQYF
TRBV6-1 CASRGTIEPQHF
TRBV9 CASSVDQQPYGYTF
TRBV15 CATSTLWGLGTEAFF
TRBV6-1 CASSENYWLQGIGDEQYF
TRBV30 CAWSAGGGQPQHF
TRBV6-5 CASRGPGGKGGTIYF
TRBV29-1 CSVSFTRSYEQYF
TRBV29-1 CSGIQGSNTEAFF
TRBV19 CASSELAGSKNTGELFF